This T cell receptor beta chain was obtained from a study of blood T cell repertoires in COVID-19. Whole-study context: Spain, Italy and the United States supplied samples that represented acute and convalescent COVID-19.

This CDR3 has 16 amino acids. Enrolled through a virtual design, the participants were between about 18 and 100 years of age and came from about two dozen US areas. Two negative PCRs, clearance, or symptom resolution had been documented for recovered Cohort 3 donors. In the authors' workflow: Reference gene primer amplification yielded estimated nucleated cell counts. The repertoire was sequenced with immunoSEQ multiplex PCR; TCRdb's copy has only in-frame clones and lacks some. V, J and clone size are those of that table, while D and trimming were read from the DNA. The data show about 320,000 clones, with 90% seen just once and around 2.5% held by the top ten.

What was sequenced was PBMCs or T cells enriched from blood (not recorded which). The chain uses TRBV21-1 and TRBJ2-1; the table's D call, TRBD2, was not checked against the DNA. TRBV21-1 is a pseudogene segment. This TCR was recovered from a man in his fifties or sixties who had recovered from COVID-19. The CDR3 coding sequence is TGTGCCAGCAGCACGGGAATTTCTAGCGAGCACAATGAGCAGTTCTTC. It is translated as CASSTGISSEHNEQFF.